These 21 T cell receptor beta chains originate from one sample sequenced in a study of blood T cells in healthy people across ages. Sample-barcoded 5' priming and a J-beta primer mix drove a second PCR of 7 to 11 cycles. In TCRdb, the 5' RACE reads were re-called with MiXCR into one record per CDR3 protein. Found here are about 1 million distinct CDR3 sequences, more than 35% of them singletons; the top ten hold approximately 17%. The sample taken for sequencing was blood. The receptors derive from a woman aged 55-70 years in good health.

This chain connects TRBV15 to TRBJ1-5, with 7 positions matching TRBD1. There are 14 residues in the CDR3. V lost 4 bases to trimming and J lost 6 bases; unmatched junction nucleotides: 6. The germline CDR1 and CDR2 sequences are LNHNV and YYDKDF (reference sequence). This CDR3 reads CATSITGDLQPQHF. For the CDR3, the DNA is TGTGCCACCAGCATAACAGGGGATCTTCAGCCCCAGCATTTT.

J is TRBJ2-1 and V is TRBV14, with D maybe TRBD2 (5 bases). This CDR3 is built from 15 residues. V lost 0 bases and J lost 7, with 13 bases in between. Per the germline V gene, CDR1 is SGHDN and CDR2 is FVKESK. The CDR3: CASSQDRVPGNEQFF. CDR3 in DNA: TGTGCCAGCAGCCAAGATCGCGTGCCGGGGAATGAGCAGTTCTTC. The full variable domain, rest sourced from reference TRBV14 and TRBJ2-1, is EAGVTQFPSHSVIEKGQTVTLRCDPISGHDNLYWYRRVMGKEIKFLLHFVKESKQDESGMPNNRFLAERTGGTYSTLKVQPAELEDSGVYFCASSQDRVPGNEQFFGPGTRLTVL.

The rearrangement links TRBV29-1 to TRBJ1-3; D unresolved. Germline CDR1 and CDR2: SQVTM and ANQGSEA. Trimming took 1 base from V and 0 from J, leaving 7 bases between them. The CDR3 has 14 amino acids. The CDR3 nucleotides read TGCAGCGTTGAAGGGGGAAGCTCTGGAAACACCATATATTTT. It is translated as CSVEGGSSGNTIYF.

J is TRBJ2-5 and V is TRBV2; a weak D match, TRBD1 (6 bases). CDR1 is SNHLY and CDR2 is FYNNEI in the germline V gene. V gave up 3 bases and J gave up 13 bases, with 27 bases separating them. This CDR3 contains 16 residues. The CDR3 sequence: CASSEGARVLFYERYF. In DNA, the CDR3 is TGTGCCAGCAGTGAGGGGGCCAGGGTACTTTTCTACGAGCGGTACTTC.

This clonotype was detected only once. A much larger clone lies one base from this, so it may be a read error. The chain joins TRBV10-1 to TRBJ2-5; tentatively, D is TRBD1 or TRBD2 (5 bases each). Germline V CDR1 and CDR2: WNHNN, SYGVQD (reference sequence). The ends were cut back, 3 bases at V and 13 bases at J, with 12 bases in the middle. This CDR3 has 11 amino acids. The CDR3 region is CASSDGGGRYF. In DNA, the CDR3 is TGCGCCAGCAGTGATGGTGGGGGTCGGTACTTC.

This clonotype appeared a single time. Since a far larger clone is one base different, this is likely a read error. V usage is TRBV7-2 and J usage is TRBJ2-5; no clear D. Germline CDR1 reads SGHTA; CDR2 reads FQGNSA. This CDR3 spans 14 amino acids. The CDR3 DNA reads as TGTGCCAACAGCTTAGGTGGCTCGCAAGAGACCCAGTACTTC. Its translation: CANSLGGSQETQYF.

This clonotype has just one count. The junction does not match germline at one end; this may be a read error. The genes are TRBV20-1 and TRBJ2-1; the D gene is possibly TRBD1 (5 bases). The CDR3 is 18 residues long. The V gene's germline CDR1 is DFQATT and CDR2 SNEGSKA (reference sequence). CDR3 in amino acids: CCARDSFQRQTLGNERFF. CDR3 sequence (DNA): TGCTGTGCTAGAGATAGTTTCCAGCGACAGACCCTGGGCAATGAGCGGTTCTTC.

The sample holds a few counts of this clonotype. The genes are TRBV5-1 and TRBJ2-7, with unresolved D. The CDR3 loop spans 14 amino acids. Germline V gene lookup returns CDR1 SGHRS and CDR2 YFSETQ. Trimming took 5 bases from V and 1 from J, leaving 13 bases between them. The CDR3 DNA is TGCGCCAGCAGTTATTCTACAAAGTCCTACGAGCAGTACTTC. This sequence encodes CASSYSTKSYEQYF.

This clonotype was seen a handful of times. The J gene is TRBJ2-1, the V gene TRBV29-1, with 9 positions matching TRBD1. V was clipped by 6 bases and J by 1 base; unmatched bases: 4. The germline gives CDR1 SQVTM, CDR2 ANQGSEA. CDR3 length equals 14 residues. CDR3 sequence (DNA): TGCAGCGTAGCCGGGACAGGGTCCTACAATGAGCAGTTCTTC. Its translation is CSVAGTGSYNEQFF.

Remarks on this clonotype: The CDR3 does not close with the conserved phenylalanine or tryptophan, likely indicating a read error. The DNA is omitted, as the CDR3 cannot be located on it reliably, and the CDR3 follows TCRdb's listing. V and J are TRBV21-1 and TRBJ2-5; the D segment call TRBD1 is taken from the table without a DNA check. TRBV21-1 is a listed pseudogene. The CDR3 is 20 residues long, counting both termini. The CDR3: CASSKKVYWARAERLGEQYL.

The chain joins TRBV25-1 to TRBJ2-7, with a weak D call TRBD2 (6 bases). This CDR3 is 15 amino acids long. Trimming left V 1 base short and J 5 bases short, with 15 bases between. Germline V gene sequence: CDR1 MGHDK, CDR2 SYGVNS. The CDR3 DNA reads TGTGCCAGCAGTGAATCGGGACTGGGCGGAGACGAGCAGTACTTC. It yields the protein CASSESGLGGDEQYF.

J is TRBJ1-5 and V is TRBV29-1, with 10 nucleotides matching TRBD1. The CDR3 spans 14 residues. CDR1 SQVTM and CDR2 ANQGSEA come from the germline V gene. With V trimmed by 6 bases and J by 5 bases, 7 bases remained unmatched. This CDR3 is CSVPGGQGHQPQHF. The CDR3, as DNA: TGCAGCGTCCCAGGGGGACAGGGGCATCAGCCCCAGCATTTT.

Notes on this clonotype: The junction shows a germline mismatch at one end, possibly a read error. The chain recombines TRBV7-6 with TRBJ2-3; maybe TRBD2 (5 bases). The CDR3 sequence is 14 residues long. CDR1 is SGHVS, CDR2 FNYEAQ, per germline. In nucleotides, the CDR3 is TGTGTCAGCAGCGCTTATACTAGTACAAATACGCAGTATTTT. Translated, it gives CVSSAYTSTNTQYF.

The sample holds a few counts of this clonotype. The CDR3 reads CSAPGRAGQETQYF. CDR3 coding DNA: TGCAGCGCCCCCGGTCGGGCAGGACAAGAGACCCAGTACTTC. The genes are TRBV29-1 and TRBJ2-5, with no clear D. Germline V CDR1 and CDR2: SQVTM, ANQGSEA. CDR3 size: 14 residues. The V end lost 7 bases, the J end lost 2 bases, and 17 bases lay between the germline ends.

This clonotype was seen a handful of times. The rearrangement joins TRBV18 to TRBJ2-4; 9 nucleotides agree with TRBD1. Germline CDR1 is KGHSH and CDR2 is LQKENI. The CDR3 consists of 16 residues. V shed 3 bases, J shed 1 base, and the junction held 4 bases outside the gene matches. The CDR3: CASSPGTGSAKNIQYF. CDR3 nucleotide sequence: TGTGCCAGCTCACCGGGGACAGGGTCCGCCAAAAACATTCAGTACTTC. The full variable domain, rest sourced from reference TRBV18 and TRBJ2-4, is NAGVMQNPRHLVRRRGQEARLRCSPMKGHSHVYWYRQLPEEGLKFMVYLQKENIIDESGMPKERFSAEFPKEGPSILRIQQVVRGDSAAYFCASSPGTGSAKNIQYFGAGTRLSVL.

V usage is TRBV10-3 and J usage is TRBJ2-2, with D hard to call. V gave up 3 bases and J gave up 3 bases, with 5 bases separating them. The CDR3 extends over 13 amino acids. In germline, CDR1 is ENHRY, CDR2 SYGVKD. CDR3 sequence (DNA): TGTGCCATCAGTGATCGCTACACCGGGGAGCTGTTTTTT. The encoded protein is CAISDRYTGELFF.

This clonotype occurred a few times. The V and J genes are TRBV7-2 and TRBJ2-7; D may correspond to TRBD1 or TRBD2 (5 bases each). The CDR3 covers 15 residues. The germline V and J ends were trimmed by 0 bases and 2 bases, with 11 bases remaining between them. The V gene's germline CDR1 is SGHTA and CDR2 FQGNSA. As DNA, the CDR3 is TGTGCCAGCAGCTTAGCGGGGACGGACGCCTACGAGCAGTACTTC. Protein sequence: CASSLAGTDAYEQYF.

The chain has TRBV7-6 and TRBJ2-4; 12 nucleotides match TRBD2. The J call is in doubt because the DNA end fits TRBJ2-5 better. CDR1 and CDR2 from the germline V gene are SGHVS and FNYEAQ. The CDR3 runs 17 residues. The CDR3 is CASSFRTSGEAKVTQYF. DNA for the CDR3: TGTGCCAGCAGCTTTCGGACTAGCGGGGAGGCTAAGGTGACCCAGTACTTC.

A word on this clonotype: A read error is possible here, since a much larger clone lies one base away. V and J are TRBV4-1 and TRBJ2-7, with TRBD1 identical over 7 bases. The J call may be incorrect, as the DNA end agrees better with TRBJ2-5. The CDR3 spans 14 residues. Germline V lookup: CDR1 MGHRA, CDR2 YSYEKL. CDR3 DNA: TGCGCCAGCAGCCAAGGGACAGGTATAGGGACCCAGTACTTC. Translation: CASSQGTGIGTQYF.

This clonotype was observed many times. This chain connects TRBV20-1 to TRBJ2-3, with no clear D. The germline V and J ends were trimmed by 2 bases and 6 bases, with 9 bases remaining between them. The CDR3 runs 12 residues. Germline V gene data show CDR1 as DFQATT and CDR2 as SNEGSKA (reference sequence). The chain's CDR3 is CSARSGGDTQYF. The CDR3 DNA sequence: TGCAGTGCTAGATCAGGCGGCGATACGCAGTATTTT.

This clonotype has more than one count but fewer than ten. This chain links TRBV9 with TRBJ2-7, with TRBD2 as a possible D gene (5 bases). CDR1 SGDLS and CDR2 YYNGEE come from the germline V gene. V was shortened by 5 bases and J by 6 bases, with 12 bases between the two germline ends. The CDR3 is 12 amino acids. The CDR3 DNA sequence: TGTGCCAGCAGTTATGAGGGCGGCGAGCAGTACTTC. Protein product: CASSYEGGEQYF. The whole variable domain, remainder taken from reference TRBV9 and TRBJ2-7, is DSGVTQTPKHLITATGQRVTLRCSPRSGDLSVYWYQQSLDQGLQFLIQYYNGEERAKGNILERFSAQQFPDLHSELNLSSLELGDSALYFCASSYEGGEQYFGPGTRLTVT.